Following are 17 T cell receptor beta chains from one sample sequenced in a study of identifying expanded T cells in peripheral blood. TCRdb keeps only in-frame clones here, not all; method: immunoSEQ multiplex PCR. This sample yields 100,000 to 150,000 clones, of which approximately 86% are seen a single time; about 8% belongs to the top ten. The sample consisted of blood. These receptors all come from a person aged 18 to 75 in good health.

The chain carries TRBV7-2 and TRBJ1-4, with TRBD1 matching 10 bases. The germline V gene has CDR1 SGHTA and CDR2 FQGNSA. Trimming cost V 4 bases and J 11 bases; bases outside gene matches: 7. The CDR3 length is 14 residues. The CDR3 coding sequence is TGTGCCAGCAGCTCCGACAGGGGGCTGGATAAACTGTTTTTT. Translated: CASSSDRGLDKLFF.

The chain employs TRBV9 and TRBJ2-2; D gene uncertain. Germline-derived CDR1 and CDR2 are SGDLS and YYNGEE. The length of the CDR3 is 14 residues. Trimming stripped 4 bases from V and 4 bases from J, with 11 bases between. The CDR3 loop reads CASSPPLGTGELFF. In DNA form, the CDR3 reads TGTGCCAGCAGCCCCCCCCTTGGCACCGGGGAGCTGTTTTTT.

The V and J genes are TRBV7-2 and TRBJ2-1, with 10 positions matching TRBD2. The CDR3 length is 15 residues. Trimming removed 1 base from V and 6 bases from J; junction bases left unmatched: 3. Germline lookup yields CDR1 SGHTA and CDR2 FQGNSA. The CDR3 sequence is CASSLVAGGFNEQFF. Here the CDR3 DNA reads TGTGCCAGCAGCTTAGTAGCGGGGGGTTTCAATGAGCAGTTCTTC.

The rearrangement links TRBV6-5 to TRBJ1-2; the match to TRBD1 covers 10 bases. This CDR3 has 15 amino acids. Trimming took 8 bases from V and 2 from J; bases not matched to a gene: 8. Looked up from germline, CDR1 is MNHEY and CDR2 is SVGAGI. CDR3 coding DNA: TGTGCCAGCCTACCCCGGGACAGGGGCAACTATGGCTACACCTTC. Its protein product is CASLPRDRGNYGYTF.

The CDR3 DNA follows: TGCGCCAGCAGCCCCCGGGGGTCCGGACCCTATAATTCACCCCTCCACTTT. This encodes CASSPRGSGPYNSPLHF. The J gene is TRBJ1-6, the V gene TRBV5-1, with D perhaps TRBD1 (5 bases). CDR1 and CDR2 (germline): SGHRS, YFSETQ. The length of the CDR3 is 17 residues. V was cut by 4 bases and J by 2 bases, with 16 bases left in between. The variable domain in full, with the rest retrieved from reference TRBV5-1 and TRBJ1-6, is KAGVTQTPRYLIKTRGQQVTLSCSPISGHRSVSWYQQTPGQGLQFLFEYFSETQRNKGNFPGRFSGRQFSNSRSEMNVSTLELGDSALYLCASSPRGSGPYNSPLHFGNGTRLTVT.

The V call is TRBV4-1, the J call TRBJ2-7; D gene ambiguous. CDR3 length: 14 amino acids. The V end lost 0 bases, the J end lost 0 bases, and 6 bases lay between the germline ends. Germline V gene sequence: CDR1 MGHRA, CDR2 YSYEKL. CDR3: CASSQEDGSYEQYF. In DNA, the CDR3 is TGCGCCAGCAGCCAAGAGGATGGCTCCTACGAGCAGTACTTC.

This clone was picked up a small number of times. The rearrangement links TRBV7-9 to TRBJ1-1; D is uncertain. Germline loops: CDR1 SEHNR, CDR2 FQNEAQ (reference sequence). V lost 4 bases and J 2 bases, leaving 11 bases between the germline ends. The CDR3 has 14 residues. The CDR3 DNA reads TGTGCCAGCAGCTATAGCGGACTTAACACTGAAGCTTTCTTT. Translation: CASSYSGLNTEAFF. The full variable domain, completed using reference TRBV7-9 and TRBJ1-1, is DTGVSQNPRHKITKRGQNVTFRCDPISEHNRLYWYRQTLGQGPEFLTYFQNEAQLEKSRLLSDRFSAERPKGSFSTLEIQRTEQGDSAMYLCASSYSGLNTEAFFGQGTRLTVV.

V gene TRBV7-2 combines with J gene TRBJ1-5, with 8 bases identical to TRBD1. The CDR3 is 15 residues long. Germline trimming cut 3 bases from V and 3 bases from J; bases unmatched to any gene: 4. Germline V lookup: CDR1 SGHTA, CDR2 FQGNSA. Here the CDR3 reads CASSLGQADNQPQHF. DNA of the CDR3: TGTGCCAGCAGCTTGGGACAGGCGGACAATCAGCCCCAGCATTTT.

This chain uses TRBV5-1 with TRBJ2-7; the match to TRBD2 covers 7 bases. Germline CDR1 reads SGHRS; CDR2 reads YFSETQ. The CDR3 is made up of 14 amino acids. The trim removed 1 base at V and 5 bases at J, leaving 6 bases unmatched. CDR3 nucleotide sequence: TGCGCCAGCAGCTTGTTAGCGGGTGAGAACGAGCAGTACTTC. Its protein is CASSLLAGENEQYF. Combining the CDR3 with reference TRBV5-1 and TRBJ2-7 gives the whole variable domain KAGVTQTPRYLIKTRGQQVTLSCSPISGHRSVSWYQQTPGQGLQFLFEYFSETQRNKGNFPGRFSGRQFSNSRSEMNVSTLELGDSALYLCASSLLAGENEQYFGPGTRLTVT.

V and J are TRBV18 and TRBJ2-7; TRBD2 matches 12 bases. The V segment lost 6 bases and the J segment 1 base; nucleotides outside the gene matches: 4. Germline loops: CDR1 KGHSH, CDR2 LQKENI. The CDR3 covers 15 residues. CDR3 coding DNA: TGTGCCAGCTCTCCCCTAGCGGGAGGGTCCTACGAGCAGTACTTC. Translating it yields CASSPLAGGSYEQYF.

The CDR3 loop is CASSQTIDTANYGYTF. In DNA, the CDR3 is TGCGCCAGCAGCCAAACGATAGACACAGCTAACTATGGCTACACCTTC. V usage is TRBV4-1 and J usage is TRBJ1-2; D is undetermined. Germline lookup yields CDR1 MGHRA and CDR2 YSYEKL. The CDR3 extends over 16 amino acids. V was clipped by 2 bases and J by 0 bases, with 13 bases between them.

The chain links TRBV28 to TRBJ2-5, with 7 bases fitting TRBD2. CDR1 and CDR2 from the germline V gene are MDHEN and SYDVKM. The CDR3 totals 14 residues. V dropped 3 bases and J dropped 2; count of bases not matched to a gene: 3. DNA for the CDR3: TGTGCCAGCAGTTTCCTAGCGGAACAAGAGACCCAGTACTTC. Protein sequence: CASSFLAEQETQYF.

This clone has just a few counts. The CDR3 sequence: CASSLVAREGGYTF. DNA of the CDR3: TGTGCCAGCAGCTTAGTGGCCAGGGAGGGTGGCTACACCTTC. V usage is TRBV7-2 and J usage is TRBJ1-2, with D maybe TRBD1 (5 bases). This CDR3 is 14 amino acids long. Per the germline V gene, CDR1 is SGHTA and CDR2 is FQGNSA. V was clipped by 1 base and J by 7 bases, with 13 bases between them.

The rearrangement links TRBV27 to TRBJ2-1; TRBD1 matches 9 bases. Germline CDR1 and CDR2: MNHEY and SMNVEV (reference sequence). V lost 5 bases to trimming and J lost 4 bases; unmatched junction nucleotides: 18. The CDR3 runs to 19 residues. The CDR3 DNA reads as TGTGCCAGCAGTACGTACAGGGGGCAGCGGCGTAGCGTGTACAATGAGCAGTTCTTC. Protein: CASSTYRGQRRSVYNEQFF.

The chain links TRBV5-1 to TRBJ2-7, with 8 bases fitting TRBD1. CDR1 is SGHRS and CDR2 is YFSETQ in the germline V gene. Trimming cost V 4 bases and J 6 bases; bases outside gene matches: 9. The CDR3 runs 14 residues. CDR3 DNA sequence: TGCGCCAGCAGCGAAGACAGGGGTATCTTCGAGCAGTACTTC. Its translation: CASSEDRGIFEQYF.

The chain recombines TRBV7-3 with TRBJ2-2; 13 bases are a match to TRBD2. CDR3 size: 18 residues. From germline, CDR1 is SGHTA and CDR2 FQGTGA. J was trimmed by 6 bases and V by 4 bases; bases with no gene match: 11. The CDR3 reads CASSSPGLAGTRSGELFF. The CDR3, as DNA: TGTGCCAGCAGCTCCCCGGGACTAGCGGGAACTCGTTCCGGGGAGCTGTTTTTT.

This chain links TRBV29-1 with TRBJ2-5; D is unresolved. V was cut by 3 bases and J by 0 bases, with 8 bases left in between. This CDR3 comprises 13 residues. Per germline, CDR1 SQVTM and CDR2 ANQGSEA. CDR3 residues: CSVEGINQETQYF. The DNA for the CDR3 is TGCAGCGTTGAGGGGATTAACCAAGAGACCCAGTACTTC.